This record covers a single T cell receptor beta chain. What it recognizes is unknown. Individual cDNA molecules were tagged with unique molecular identifiers, the study reported. Using its own MiXCR run on the 5' RACE reads, TCRdb lists one record per CDR3 protein. The table records roughly 31,000 distinct CDR3 sequences, over 8.5% of them present only once. This record comes from a study of early T cells in non-severe SARS-CoV-2 infection. Study-wide background: Sequenced bulk RNA came from whole blood that was unsorted, and chains were unpaired.

Study results and limitations: Using VDJdb, the matching emphasized anti-spike CD8 responses while missing private and CD4 specificities.

CDR3 length: 14 residues. V lost 7 bases to trimming and J lost 1 base, with 11 bases between them. Per the germline V gene, CDR1 is LNHDA and CDR2 is SQIVND (reference sequence). The chain is built from TRBV19 and TRBJ2-4, with TRBD2 as a possible D gene (7 bases). This sequence originates from an adult who was a healthcare worker with PCR-confirmed SARS-CoV-2 infection or an uninfected control (not recorded which). Material for sequencing was whole blood. CDR3 nucleotide sequence: TGTGCCAGTAAGGAGGGGGGGGCCAAAAACATTCAGTACTTC. It encodes CASKEGGAKNIQYF.